This T cell receptor (beta chain) was observed in a study of OX40 agonist ivuxolimab in advanced cancers. Trimming pared 1 base from V and 4 bases from J, leaving 17 bases between. CDR3 length: 17 residues. The germline CDR1 and CDR2 sequences are SGHTS and YDEGEE. Sequencing used immunoSEQ multiplex PCR; TCRdb keeps in-frame clones, though not all of them. This table has nearly 65,000 clones, 91% appearing once. This sequence originates from an adult with an advanced solid tumor such as melanoma, head and neck, liver or kidney cancer. The material was CD4+ or CD8+ T cells sorted from blood, obtained in a trial of the OX40 agonist ivuxolimab. The chain uses TRBV5-8 and TRBJ1-4, with TRBD1 as a possible D gene (5 bases). The CDR3 nucleotides read TGTGCCAGCAGCTTGTATGGGTCCGGGGGAAGTAATGAAAAACTGTTTTTT. Amino acids: CASSLYGSGGSNEKLFF.